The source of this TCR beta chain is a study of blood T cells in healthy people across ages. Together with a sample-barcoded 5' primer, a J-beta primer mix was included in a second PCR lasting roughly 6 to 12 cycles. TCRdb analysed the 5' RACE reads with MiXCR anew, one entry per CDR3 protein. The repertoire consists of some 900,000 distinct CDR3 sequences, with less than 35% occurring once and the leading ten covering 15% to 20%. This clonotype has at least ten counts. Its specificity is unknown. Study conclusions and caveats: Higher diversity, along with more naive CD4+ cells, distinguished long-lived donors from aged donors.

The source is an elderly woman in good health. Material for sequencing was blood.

CDR3 sequence (DNA): TGTGCCAGCAGCCCCCGCTCTGGCGGGGGGGCGGCAGATACGCAGTATTTT. It codes for CASSPRSGGGAADTQYF. The V and J genes are TRBV9 and TRBJ2-3; 9 bases match TRBD2. The CDR3 extends over 17 amino acids. Germline CDR1 and CDR2: SGDLS and YYNGEE. V shed 4 bases, J shed 4 bases, and the junction held 13 bases outside the gene matches.